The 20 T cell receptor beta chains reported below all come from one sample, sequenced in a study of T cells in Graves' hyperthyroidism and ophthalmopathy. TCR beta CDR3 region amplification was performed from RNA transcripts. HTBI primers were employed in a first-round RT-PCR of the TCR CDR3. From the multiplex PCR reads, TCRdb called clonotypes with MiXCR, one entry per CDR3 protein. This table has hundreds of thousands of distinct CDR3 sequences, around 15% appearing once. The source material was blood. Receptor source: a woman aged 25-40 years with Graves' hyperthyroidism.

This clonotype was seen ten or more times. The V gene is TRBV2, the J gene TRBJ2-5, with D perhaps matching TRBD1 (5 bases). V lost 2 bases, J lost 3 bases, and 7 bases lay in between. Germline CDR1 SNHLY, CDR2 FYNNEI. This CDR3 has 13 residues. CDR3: CASSENRKETQYF. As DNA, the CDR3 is TGTGCCAGCAGTGAAAACAGGAAAGAGACCCAGTACTTC.

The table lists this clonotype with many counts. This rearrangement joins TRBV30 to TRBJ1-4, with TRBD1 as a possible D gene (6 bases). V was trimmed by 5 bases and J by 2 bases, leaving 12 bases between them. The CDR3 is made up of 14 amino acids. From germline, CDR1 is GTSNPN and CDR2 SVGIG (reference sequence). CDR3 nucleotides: TGTGCCTGGGACTCGGGGGGCACTAATGAAAAACTGTTTTTT. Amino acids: CAWDSGGTNEKLFF. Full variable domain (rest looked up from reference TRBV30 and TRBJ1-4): SQTIHQWPATLVQPVGSPLSLECTVEGTSNPNLYWYRQAAGRGLQLLFYSVGIGQISSEVPQNLSASRPQDRQFILSSKKLLLSDSGFYLCAWDSGGTNEKLFFGSGTQLSVL.

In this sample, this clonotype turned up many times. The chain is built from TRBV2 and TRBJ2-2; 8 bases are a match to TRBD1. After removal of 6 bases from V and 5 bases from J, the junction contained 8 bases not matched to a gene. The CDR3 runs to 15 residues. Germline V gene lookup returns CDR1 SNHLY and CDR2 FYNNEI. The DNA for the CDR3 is TGTGCCAGCAGCCCCCGGGACAGGAAAACCGGGGAGCTGTTTTTT. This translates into CASSPRDRKTGELFF.

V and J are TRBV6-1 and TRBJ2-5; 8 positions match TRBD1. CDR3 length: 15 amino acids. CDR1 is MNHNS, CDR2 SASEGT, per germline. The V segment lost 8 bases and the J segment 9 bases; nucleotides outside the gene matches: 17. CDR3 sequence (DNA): TGTGCCAGCGCCCCCCAGGGACAGGTCAAGGGGGCCCAGTACTTC. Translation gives CASAPQGQVKGAQYF.

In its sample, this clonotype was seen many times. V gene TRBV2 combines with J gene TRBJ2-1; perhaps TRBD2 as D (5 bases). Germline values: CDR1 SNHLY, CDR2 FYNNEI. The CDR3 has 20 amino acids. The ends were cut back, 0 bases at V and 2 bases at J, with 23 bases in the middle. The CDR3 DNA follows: TGTGCCAGCAGTGAAGCAGCACCTAATAGGAGGCGGGCTACCTACAATGAGCAGTTCTTC. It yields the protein CASSEAAPNRRRATYNEQFF. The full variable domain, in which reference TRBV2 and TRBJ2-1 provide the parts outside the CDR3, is EPEVTQTPSHQVTQMGQEVILRCVPISNHLYFYWYRQILGQKVEFLVSFYNNEISEKSEIFDDQFSVERPDGSNFTLKIRSTKLEDSAMYFCASSEAAPNRRRATYNEQFFGPGTRLTVL.

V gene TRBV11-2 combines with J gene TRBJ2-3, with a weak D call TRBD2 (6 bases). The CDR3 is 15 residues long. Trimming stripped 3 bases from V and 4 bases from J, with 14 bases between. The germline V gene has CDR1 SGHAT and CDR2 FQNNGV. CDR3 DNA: TGTGCCAGCAGCTTCAGCGTCACGGGGGCAGATACGCAGTATTTT. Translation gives CASSFSVTGADTQYF.

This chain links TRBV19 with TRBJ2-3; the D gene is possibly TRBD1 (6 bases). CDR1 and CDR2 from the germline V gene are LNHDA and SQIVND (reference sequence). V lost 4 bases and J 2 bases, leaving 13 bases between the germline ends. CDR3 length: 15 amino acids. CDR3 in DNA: TGTGCCAGTAGTACCACGGACAGCCTCACAGATACGCAGTATTTT. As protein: CASSTTDSLTDTQYF.

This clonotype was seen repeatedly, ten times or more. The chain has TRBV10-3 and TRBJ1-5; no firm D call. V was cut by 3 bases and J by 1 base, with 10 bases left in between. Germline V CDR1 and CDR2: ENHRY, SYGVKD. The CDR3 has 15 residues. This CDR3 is CAISEREGSNQPQHF. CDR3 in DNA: TGTGCCATCAGTGAAAGGGAGGGAAGCAATCAGCCCCAGCATTTT.

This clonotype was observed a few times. The CDR3 coding sequence is TGTGCCAGCAGTTTAACCTCGACTGCCGGGGAGCTGTTTTTT. It translates to CASSLTSTAGELFF. This chain connects TRBV6-1 to TRBJ2-2; the D is unclear. The CDR3 loop spans 14 amino acids. Trimming removed 5 bases at V and 6 bases at J, with 13 bases between. The germline gives CDR1 MNHNS, CDR2 SASEGT.

The CDR3 region is CASSLVGQGYEQYF. As DNA, the CDR3 is TGTGCCAGCAGCTTAGTGGGGCAGGGTTACGAGCAGTACTTC. V gene TRBV7-2 combines with J gene TRBJ2-7; possible D gene TRBD1, 5 bases. V was shortened by 1 base and J by 4 bases, with 11 bases between the two germline ends. The germline CDR1 and CDR2 sequences are SGHTA and FQGNSA. The length of the CDR3 is 14 residues.

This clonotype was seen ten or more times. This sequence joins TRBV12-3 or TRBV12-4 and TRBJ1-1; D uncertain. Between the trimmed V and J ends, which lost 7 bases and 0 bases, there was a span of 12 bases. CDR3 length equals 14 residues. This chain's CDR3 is CASNRWELNTEAFF. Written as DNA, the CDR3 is TGTGCCAGCAATCGATGGGAGTTGAACACTGAAGCTTTCTTT.

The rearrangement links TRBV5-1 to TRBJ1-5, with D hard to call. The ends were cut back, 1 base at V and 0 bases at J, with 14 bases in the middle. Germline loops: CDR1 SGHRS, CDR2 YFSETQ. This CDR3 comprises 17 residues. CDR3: CASSLTGVGYSNQPQHF. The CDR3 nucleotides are TGCGCCAGCAGCTTGACCGGAGTGGGGTATAGCAATCAGCCCCAGCATTTT. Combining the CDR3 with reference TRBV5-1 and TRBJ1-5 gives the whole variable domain KAGVTQTPRYLIKTRGQQVTLSCSPISGHRSVSWYQQTPGQGLQFLFEYFSETQRNKGNFPGRFSGRQFSNSRSEMNVSTLELGDSALYLCASSLTGVGYSNQPQHFGDGTRLSIL.

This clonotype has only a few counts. DNA for the CDR3: TGTGCCAGCAGCTTAGAGGACAGGGCCGCTTTCTTT. Its protein product is CASSLEDRAAFF. The genes are TRBV7-8 and TRBJ1-1, with TRBD1 matching over 8 bases. Germline assignment: CDR1 SGHVS and CDR2 FQNEAQ. The ends lost 1 base at V and 11 bases at J; junction bases unmatched: 3. This CDR3 region has 12 residues. Combining the CDR3 with reference TRBV7-8 and TRBJ1-1 gives the whole variable domain GAGVSQSPRYKVAKRGQDVALRCDPISGHVSLFWYQQALGQGPEFLTYFQNEAQLDKSGLPSDRFFAERPEGSVSTLKIQRTQQEDSAVYLCASSLEDRAAFFGQGTRLTVV.

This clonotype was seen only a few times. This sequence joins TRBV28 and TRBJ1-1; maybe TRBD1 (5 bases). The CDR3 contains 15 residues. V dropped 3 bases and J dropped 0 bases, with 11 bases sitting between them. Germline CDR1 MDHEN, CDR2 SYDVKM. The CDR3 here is CASSLARALNTEAFF. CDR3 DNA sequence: TGTGCCAGCAGTTTGGCCAGGGCTTTGAACACTGAAGCTTTCTTT.

The CDR3 protein is CASSGTGIYEQYF. The CDR3 DNA is TGTGCCAGCAGCGGAACAGGGATTTACGAGCAGTACTTC. V gene TRBV7-9 combines with J gene TRBJ2-7; D is possibly TRBD1 (6 bases). Trimming shortened V by 5 bases and J by 4 bases, and 12 bases separated the two germline ends. CDR3 length: 13 amino acids. Germline CDR1 reads SEHNR; CDR2 reads FQNEAQ (reference sequence).

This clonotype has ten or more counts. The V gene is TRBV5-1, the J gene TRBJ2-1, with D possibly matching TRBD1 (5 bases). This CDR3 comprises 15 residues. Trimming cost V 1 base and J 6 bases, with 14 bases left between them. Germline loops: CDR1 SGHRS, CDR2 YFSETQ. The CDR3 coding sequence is TGCGCCAGCAGCTTGTATCCCTCAAGGGGCAATGAGCAGTTCTTC. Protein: CASSLYPSRGNEQFF.

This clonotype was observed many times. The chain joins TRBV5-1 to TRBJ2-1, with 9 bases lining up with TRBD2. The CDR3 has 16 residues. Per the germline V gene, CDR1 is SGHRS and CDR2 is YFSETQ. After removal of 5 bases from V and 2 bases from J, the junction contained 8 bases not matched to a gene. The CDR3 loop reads CASRAGGRAPYNEQFF. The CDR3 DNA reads TGCGCCAGCAGAGCGGGCGGGAGGGCCCCCTACAATGAGCAGTTCTTC.

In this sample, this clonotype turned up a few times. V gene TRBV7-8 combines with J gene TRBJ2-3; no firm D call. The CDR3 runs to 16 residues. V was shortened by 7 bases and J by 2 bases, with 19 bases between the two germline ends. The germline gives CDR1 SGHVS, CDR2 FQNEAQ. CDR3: CASTLPPHYSTDTQYF. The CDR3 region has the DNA TGTGCCAGCACCCTCCCCCCCCACTATTCCACAGATACGCAGTATTTT.

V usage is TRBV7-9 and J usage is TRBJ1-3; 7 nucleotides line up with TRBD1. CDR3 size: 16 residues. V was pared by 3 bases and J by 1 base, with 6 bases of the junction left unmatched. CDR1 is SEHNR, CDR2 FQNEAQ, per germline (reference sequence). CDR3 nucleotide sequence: TGTGCCAGCAGCTTTCGAGGGGGCGATTCTGGAAACACCATATATTTT. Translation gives CASSFRGGDSGNTIYF. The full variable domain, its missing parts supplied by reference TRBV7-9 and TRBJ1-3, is DTGVSQNPRHKITKRGQNVTFRCDPISEHNRLYWYRQTLGQGPEFLTYFQNEAQLEKSRLLSDRFSAERPKGSFSTLEIQRTEQGDSAMYLCASSFRGGDSGNTIYFGEGSWLTVV.

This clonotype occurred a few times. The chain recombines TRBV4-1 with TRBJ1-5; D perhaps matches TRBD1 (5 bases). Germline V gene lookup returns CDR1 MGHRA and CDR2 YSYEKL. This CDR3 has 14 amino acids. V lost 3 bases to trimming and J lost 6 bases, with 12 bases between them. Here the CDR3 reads CASSQLQGFQPQHF. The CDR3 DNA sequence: TGCGCCAGCAGCCAGCTTCAGGGATTTCAGCCCCAGCATTTT.